The TCR beta chain described here comes from a study of blood T cell repertoires in COVID-19. The CDR3 has 14 amino acids. Germline loops: CDR1 DFQATT, CDR2 SNEGSKA (reference sequence). V was clipped by 3 bases and J by 3 bases; unmatched bases: 7. Generated by immunoSEQ multiplex PCR, the TCRdb table keeps only in-frame clones and is missing some. Of about 210,000 clones listed, about four fifths are singletons. This clonotype originated in a man between 60 and 70 years old with acute or convalescent COVID-19. The chain couples TRBV20-1 to TRBJ2-7; TRBD2 agrees at 8 bases. The source material was peripheral blood. In DNA, the CDR3 is TGCAGTGCTAGTTGGGCTAGCGGGCGCTACGAGCAGTACTTC. Protein sequence: CSASWASGRYEQYF.